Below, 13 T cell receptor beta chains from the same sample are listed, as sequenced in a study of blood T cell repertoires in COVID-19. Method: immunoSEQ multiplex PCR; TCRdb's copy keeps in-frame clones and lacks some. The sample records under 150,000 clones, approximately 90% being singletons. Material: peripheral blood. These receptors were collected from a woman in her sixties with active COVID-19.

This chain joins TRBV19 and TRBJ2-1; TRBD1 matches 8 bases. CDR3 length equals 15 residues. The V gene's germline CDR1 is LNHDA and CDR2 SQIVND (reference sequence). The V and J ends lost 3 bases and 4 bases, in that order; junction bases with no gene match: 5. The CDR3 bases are TGTGCCAGTAGTATGGGGCAGGGGGCTTACAATGAGCAGTTCTTC. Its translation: CASSMGQGAYNEQFF. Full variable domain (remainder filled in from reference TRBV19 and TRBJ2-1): DGGITQSPKYLFRKEGQNVTLSCEQNLNHDAMYWYRQDPGQGLRLIYYSQIVNDFQKGDIAEGYSVSREKKESFPLTVTSAQKNPTAFYLCASSMGQGAYNEQFFGPGTRLTVL.

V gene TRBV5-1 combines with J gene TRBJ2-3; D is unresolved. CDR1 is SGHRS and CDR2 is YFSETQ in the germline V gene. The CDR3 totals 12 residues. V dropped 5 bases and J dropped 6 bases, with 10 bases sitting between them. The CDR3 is CASSSNSDTQYF. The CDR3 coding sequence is TGCGCCAGCAGTTCTAATTCCGATACGCAGTATTTT. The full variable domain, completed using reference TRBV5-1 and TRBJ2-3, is KAGVTQTPRYLIKTRGQQVTLSCSPISGHRSVSWYQQTPGQGLQFLFEYFSETQRNKGNFPGRFSGRQFSNSRSEMNVSTLELGDSALYLCASSSNSDTQYFGPGTRLTVL.

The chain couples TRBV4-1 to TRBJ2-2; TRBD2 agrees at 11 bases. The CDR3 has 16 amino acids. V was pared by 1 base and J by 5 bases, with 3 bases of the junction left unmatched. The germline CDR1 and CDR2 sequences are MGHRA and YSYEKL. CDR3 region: CASSQVAGGKTGELFF. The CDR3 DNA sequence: TGCGCCAGCAGCCAAGTAGCGGGAGGGAAAACCGGGGAGCTGTTTTTT.

The CDR3 loop reads CASGPAGTDTQYF. The CDR3 DNA reads TGTGCCAGCGGCCCCGCGGGCACAGATACGCAGTATTTT. This chain joins TRBV6-2 or TRBV6-3 and TRBJ2-3; D is ambiguous. Germline assignment: CDR1 MNHEY and CDR2 SVGEGT. The ends were cut back, 8 bases at V and 1 base at J, with 10 bases in the middle. The CDR3 runs 13 residues.

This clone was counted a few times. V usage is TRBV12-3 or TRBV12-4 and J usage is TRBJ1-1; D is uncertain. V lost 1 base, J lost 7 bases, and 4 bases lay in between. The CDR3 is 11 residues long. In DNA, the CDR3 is TGTGCCAGCAGTTTAGGGAGTGAAGCTTTCTTT. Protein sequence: CASSLGSEAFF.

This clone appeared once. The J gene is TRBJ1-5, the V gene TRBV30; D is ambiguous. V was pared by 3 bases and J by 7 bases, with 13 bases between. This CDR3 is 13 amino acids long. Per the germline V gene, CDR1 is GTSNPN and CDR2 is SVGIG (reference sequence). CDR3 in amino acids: CAWSPLQKQPQHF. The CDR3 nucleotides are TGTGCCTGGAGCCCTCTACAGAAACAGCCCCAGCATTTT.

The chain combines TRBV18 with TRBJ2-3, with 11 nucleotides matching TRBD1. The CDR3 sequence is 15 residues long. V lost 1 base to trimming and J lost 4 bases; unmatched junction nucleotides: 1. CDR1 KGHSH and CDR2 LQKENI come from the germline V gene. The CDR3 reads CASSPRDRGADTQYF. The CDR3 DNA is TGTGCCAGCTCACCACGGGACAGGGGGGCAGATACGCAGTATTTT.

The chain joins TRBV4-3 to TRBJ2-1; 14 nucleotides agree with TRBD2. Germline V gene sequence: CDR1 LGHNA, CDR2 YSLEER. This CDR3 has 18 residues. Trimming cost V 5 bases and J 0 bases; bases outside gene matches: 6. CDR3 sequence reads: CASSGLAGGLSSYNEQFF. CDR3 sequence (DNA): TGCGCCAGCAGCGGACTAGCGGGAGGCTTGAGCTCCTACAATGAGCAGTTCTTC.

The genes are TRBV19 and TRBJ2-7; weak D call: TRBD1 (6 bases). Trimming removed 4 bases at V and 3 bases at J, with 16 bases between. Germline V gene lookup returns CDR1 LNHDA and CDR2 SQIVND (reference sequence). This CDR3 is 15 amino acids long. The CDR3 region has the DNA TGTGCCAGTAGTAGGGGGCCGGGGACGGGCTACGAGCAGTACTTC. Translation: CASSRGPGTGYEQYF.

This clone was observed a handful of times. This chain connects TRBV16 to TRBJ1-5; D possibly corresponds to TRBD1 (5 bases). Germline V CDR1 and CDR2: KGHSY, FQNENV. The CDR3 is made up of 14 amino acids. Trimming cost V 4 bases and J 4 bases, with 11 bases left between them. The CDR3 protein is CASSLSGTNQPQHF. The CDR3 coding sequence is TGTGCCAGCAGCCTGTCTGGGACTAATCAGCCCCAGCATTTT.

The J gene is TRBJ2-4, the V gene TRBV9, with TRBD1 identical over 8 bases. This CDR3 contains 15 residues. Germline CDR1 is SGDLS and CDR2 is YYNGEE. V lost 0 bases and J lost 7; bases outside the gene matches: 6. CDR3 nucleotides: TGTGCCAGCAGCGTAGGAGGGACAGGCGGCAACATTCAGTACTTC. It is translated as CASSVGGTGGNIQYF.

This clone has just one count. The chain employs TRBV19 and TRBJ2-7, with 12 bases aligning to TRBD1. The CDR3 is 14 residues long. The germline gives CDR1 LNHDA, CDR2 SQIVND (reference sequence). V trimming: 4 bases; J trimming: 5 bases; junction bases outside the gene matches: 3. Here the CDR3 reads CASSRDRGRDEQYF. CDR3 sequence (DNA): TGTGCCAGTAGTAGGGACAGGGGGCGTGACGAGCAGTACTTC.

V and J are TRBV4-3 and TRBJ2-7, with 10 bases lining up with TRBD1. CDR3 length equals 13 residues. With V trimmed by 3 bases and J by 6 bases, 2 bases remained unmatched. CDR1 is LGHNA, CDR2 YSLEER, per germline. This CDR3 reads CASSQGQGSEQYF. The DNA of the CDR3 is TGCGCCAGCAGCCAGGGACAGGGGAGCGAGCAGTACTTC.